The clone carrying this T cell receptor (beta chain) has a single count. Measured with immunoSEQ multiplex PCR; TCRdb has only the in-frame clones, and not every one. Counted here are over 120,000 clones, roughly 88% occurring once; the ten biggest clones make up under 9.5%. With 8 bases removed from V and 6 bases from J, the gap between germline ends came to 13 bases. This CDR3 comprises 13 residues. Germline CDR1 MNHEY, CDR2 SVGAGI. This entry belongs to a study of T cell responses to AZD1222 COVID-19 vaccine. V is TRBV6-5 and J is TRBJ1-4; possibly TRBD1 for D (5 bases). The TCR was taken from an adult in good health. Sequences were derived from peripheral blood, sampled on day 0 of AZD1222 vaccination. The CDR3 reads CASAGSTYEKLFF. The CDR3 coding sequence is TGTGCCAGCGCAGGGTCCACGTATGAAAAACTGTTTTTT.